The 27 T cell receptor beta chains below were found in one sample sequenced in a study of blood T cell repertoires in COVID-19. The protocol was immunoSEQ multiplex PCR, while the TCRdb copy is restricted to in-frame clones and leaves out a portion. The sample includes a few hundred thousand clones, approximately 90% of them seen just once. Sequenced sample: peripheral blood. The receptor source for this set is a woman aged 30 to 39 who had recovered from COVID-19.

This clone was seen repeatedly, ten times or more. The chain recombines TRBV28 with TRBJ1-4, with unresolved D. The CDR3 contains 13 residues. The germline V gene encodes CDR1 MDHEN and CDR2 SYDVKM. Trimming pared 5 bases from V and 8 bases from J, leaving 12 bases between. The CDR3 bases are TGTGCCAGCAGTCCGTCCAGTACAGAAAAACTGTTTTTT. Translating gives CASSPSSTEKLFF.

The chain employs TRBV19 and TRBJ2-5, with D tentatively TRBD2 (6 bases). V was pared by 0 bases and J by 4 bases, with 12 bases between. The length of the CDR3 is 15 residues. From germline, CDR1 is LNHDA and CDR2 SQIVND (reference sequence). CDR3 amino acids: CASSIDLEGLETQYF. In nucleotides, the CDR3 is TGTGCCAGTAGTATAGATCTGGAGGGGTTAGAGACCCAGTACTTC.

The table lists this clone with a count of one. V and J are TRBV28 and TRBJ1-1; TRBD1 is a possible D gene (5 bases). This CDR3 is built from 12 residues. Trimming stripped 3 bases from V and 7 bases from J, with 9 bases between. Germline lookup yields CDR1 MDHEN and CDR2 SYDVKM. This CDR3 is CASSLEGHEAFF. The CDR3 DNA is TGTGCCAGCAGTTTGGAAGGACATGAAGCTTTCTTT.

As to this clone: Other DNA sequences within the sample encode an identical CDR3. The chain employs TRBV9 and TRBJ1-1, with D perhaps TRBD1 (5 bases). The V end was cut by 1 base, the J end by 0 bases, with 7 bases between. The germline V gene has CDR1 SGDLS and CDR2 YYNGEE. The CDR3 covers 14 residues. The CDR3, as DNA: TGTGCCAGCAGCGTATCAGGGATGAACACTGAAGCTTTCTTT. Protein sequence: CASSVSGMNTEAFF.

The J gene is TRBJ2-1, the V gene TRBV24-1; D unclear. The V gene lost 3 bases and the J gene lost 4 bases, with 9 bases spanning the gap. Per germline, CDR1 KGHDR and CDR2 SFDVKD. CDR3 length: 14 residues. Here the CDR3 reads CATSDHYQYNEQFF. The CDR3 region has the DNA TGTGCCACCAGTGATCACTACCAGTACAATGAGCAGTTCTTC.

This chain uses TRBV19 with TRBJ1-1, with a tentative D call TRBD1 (5 bases). Trimming took 5 bases from V and 2 from J, leaving 12 bases between them. Germline CDR1 is LNHDA and CDR2 is SQIVND (reference sequence). The length of the CDR3 is 14 residues. CDR3 residues: CASSVAGHNTEAFF. The DNA for the CDR3 is TGTGCCAGTAGTGTGGCAGGGCACAACACTGAAGCTTTCTTT.

The CDR3 region is CASRFHRGQPQHF. CDR3 DNA sequence: TGTGCAAGTCGCTTTCATAGGGGGCAGCCCCAGCATTTT. The V and J genes are TRBV12-2 and TRBJ1-5; TRBD1 is the table's D call and was not checked against the DNA. TRBV12-2 is a pseudogene. CDR3 length: 13 amino acids.

This chain connects TRBV12-3 or TRBV12-4 to TRBJ2-7; D is unresolved. V lost 1 base and J 2 bases, leaving 6 bases between the germline ends. The CDR3 sequence is 13 residues long. The CDR3 reads CASSLDPAYEQYF. Here the CDR3 DNA reads TGTGCCAGCAGTTTAGACCCAGCCTACGAGCAGTACTTC.

The chain employs TRBV13 and TRBJ2-3; TRBD2 matches 13 bases. CDR3 length: 18 residues. CDR1 is PRHDT, CDR2 FYEKMQ, per germline (reference sequence). V lost 5 bases, J lost 0 bases, and 8 bases stayed unmatched. The CDR3 sequence is CASSATSGGLSSTDTQYF. DNA for the CDR3: TGTGCCAGCAGCGCGACTAGCGGGGGGTTAAGTAGCACAGATACGCAGTATTTT.

The gene calls are TRBV12-5 and TRBJ1-2; 7 positions match TRBD1. V lost 5 bases to trimming and J lost 4 bases; unmatched junction nucleotides: 4. From germline, CDR1 is LGHNT and CDR2 FRNRAP. This CDR3 has 13 residues. CDR3 coding DNA: TGTGCTAGTGGTATGACAGGGAGCTATGGCTACACCTTC. This translates into CASGMTGSYGYTF. Full variable domain (outside the CDR3, taken from reference TRBV12-5 and TRBJ1-2): DARVTQTPRHKVTEMGQEVTMRCQPILGHNTVFWYRQTMMQGLELLAYFRNRAPLDDSGMPKDRFSAEMPDATLATLKIQPSEPRDSAVYFCASGMTGSYGYTFGSGTRLTVV.

The J gene is TRBJ1-1, the V gene TRBV27; D is unresolved. The CDR3 sequence is 12 residues long. V gave up 4 bases and J gave up 8 bases, with 11 bases separating them. Germline V gene sequence: CDR1 MNHEY, CDR2 SMNVEV (reference sequence). CDR3: CASSSQGGEAFF. CDR3 DNA sequence: TGTGCCAGCAGTTCTCAAGGCGGGGAAGCTTTCTTT.

The chain joins TRBV7-8 to TRBJ1-2; no reliable D call. The CDR3 consists of 14 residues. Germline V gives CDR1 SGHVS, CDR2 FQNEAQ. V was pared by 3 bases and J by 1 base, with 9 bases between. CDR3 coding DNA: TGTGCCAGCAGCTTGGGCCGGGATAACTATGGCTACACCTTC. This encodes CASSLGRDNYGYTF.

The gene calls are TRBV9 and TRBJ2-3, with D unresolved. Germline V gene sequence: CDR1 SGDLS, CDR2 YYNGEE. V lost 4 bases and J lost 7, with 7 bases in between. This CDR3 contains 11 residues. In nucleotides, the CDR3 is TGTGCCAGCAGCATTACTAATACGCAGTATTTT. Translation: CASSITNTQYF.

The gene calls are TRBV28 and TRBJ1-1; D call uncertain. With 5 bases removed from V and 5 bases from J, the gap between germline ends came to 18 bases. CDR1 and CDR2 from the germline V gene are MDHEN and SYDVKM. The CDR3 is 15 residues long. The CDR3 reads CASSPPYRGGTEAFF. CDR3 sequence (DNA): TGTGCCAGCAGTCCACCATACCGGGGTGGAACTGAAGCTTTCTTT.

The chain is built from TRBV30 and TRBJ2-3; D is ambiguous. Germline CDR1 and CDR2: GTSNPN and SVGIG (reference sequence). The CDR3 is made up of 14 amino acids. V shed 2 bases and J shed 1 base, with 10 bases lying between them. The CDR3 region is CAWSLGPGTDTQYF. DNA for the CDR3: TGTGCCTGGAGTCTGGGCCCTGGCACAGATACGCAGTATTTT.

The chain couples TRBV5-1 to TRBJ2-7, with 8 bases lining up with TRBD2. The CDR3 totals 15 residues. Germline CDR1 is SGHRS and CDR2 is YFSETQ. V gave up 5 bases and J gave up 6 bases; unmatched junction bases: 13. Here the CDR3 DNA reads TGCGCCAGCAGTACGGAGCGGGGGACAAATGGCGAGCAGTACTTC. Translated, it gives CASSTERGTNGEQYF.

The chain links TRBV28 to TRBJ1-3; no clear D gene. This CDR3 has 13 amino acids. Trimming shortened V by 6 bases and J by 0 bases, and 6 bases separated the two germline ends. The germline V gene has CDR1 MDHEN and CDR2 SYDVKM. The CDR3 DNA reads TGTGCCAGCAGGTGGGCCTCTGGAAACACCATATATTTT. This gives the protein CASRWASGNTIYF.

This clone was seen only once. The chain is built from TRBV5-1 and TRBJ2-2, with 10 bases identical to TRBD1. Germline V CDR1 and CDR2: SGHRS, YFSETQ. Losses at the gene ends were 1 base for V and 2 bases for J; bases not matched to a gene: 5. The CDR3 has 17 residues. CDR3 amino acids: CASSLLGQGSNTGELFF. The DNA of the CDR3 is TGCGCCAGCAGCTTGCTGGGACAGGGGTCAAACACCGGGGAGCTGTTTTTT.

The chain combines TRBV7-3 with TRBJ2-7; TRBD1 matches 7 bases. The germline V gene has CDR1 SGHTA and CDR2 FQGTGA. This CDR3 spans 15 amino acids. V shed 2 bases and J 2 bases; nucleotides not matched to a gene: 6. The CDR3 is CASSLLPGGTYEQYF. CDR3 DNA: TGTGCCAGCAGCTTACTGCCAGGGGGTACCTACGAGCAGTACTTC.

In its sample, this clone was seen many times. Additional DNA sequences in this sample encode the identical CDR3. V gene TRBV18 combines with J gene TRBJ1-4, with 7 positions matching TRBD1. Unmatched junction bases numbered 3, after V lost 2 bases and J lost 6 bases. CDR3 length: 14 amino acids. Germline V lookup: CDR1 KGHSH, CDR2 LQKENI. CDR3 sequence: CASSPGQGDEKLFF. DNA for the CDR3: TGTGCCAGCTCACCAGGGCAGGGGGATGAAAAACTGTTTTTT.

This chain links TRBV27 with TRBJ2-3; possibly TRBD2 for D (5 bases). The V gene's germline CDR1 is MNHEY and CDR2 SMNVEV (reference sequence). The V and J ends lost 2 bases and 2 bases respectively, with 17 bases between them. The CDR3 has 17 residues. The CDR3 sequence is CASSLERPGTHTDTQYF. The CDR3 DNA follows: TGTGCCAGCAGTTTAGAGCGGCCGGGTACACACACAGATACGCAGTATTTT.

The chain carries TRBV27 and TRBJ2-7; D is uncertain. V was trimmed by 2 bases and J by 3 bases, leaving 8 bases between them. This CDR3 contains 13 residues. The germline V gene has CDR1 MNHEY and CDR2 SMNVEV (reference sequence). In DNA, the CDR3 is TGTGCCAGCAGTTTAACCCTGAGCTACGAGCAGTACTTC. Amino acids: CASSLTLSYEQYF.

The V call is TRBV2, the J call TRBJ1-3, with 7 bases lining up with TRBD1. Trimming removed 5 bases from V and 0 bases from J; junction bases left unmatched: 10. Germline values: CDR1 SNHLY, CDR2 FYNNEI. The CDR3 is made up of 17 amino acids. CDR3 sequence: CASSSLWTGNSGNTIYF. The CDR3 DNA reads as TGTGCCAGCAGTAGCCTTTGGACAGGCAACTCTGGAAACACCATATATTTT. Looking up the rest from reference TRBV2 and TRBJ1-3 gives the full variable domain: EPEVTQTPSHQVTQMGQEVILRCVPISNHLYFYWYRQILGQKVEFLVSFYNNEISEKSEIFDDQFSVERPDGSNFTLKIRSTKLEDSAMYFCASSSLWTGNSGNTIYFGEGSWLTVV.

The rearrangement joins TRBV7-2 to TRBJ2-7; 9 bases agree with TRBD1. Germline CDR1 is SGHTA and CDR2 is FQGNSA. This CDR3 contains 16 residues. V was pared by 5 bases and J by 4 bases, with 12 bases of the junction left unmatched. The CDR3 nucleotides read TGTGCCAGCAGCCACTTAATAACAGGGGGCTCTTACGAGCAGTACTTC. Protein: CASSHLITGGSYEQYF.

The rearrangement uses TRBV19 and TRBJ1-1, with 10 bases lining up with TRBD1. This CDR3 comprises 14 residues. J gave up 10 bases and V 11 bases, and 16 bases lay outside the gene matches. In germline, CDR1 is LNHDA, CDR2 SQIVND (reference sequence). CDR3 sequence reads: CAAEDRGRGVGAFF. CDR3 sequence (DNA): TGTGCCGCTGAAGACAGGGGGCGCGGAGTAGGAGCTTTCTTT.

This clone was found once. This sequence joins TRBV6-5 and TRBJ1-2, with TRBD1 as a possible D gene (6 bases). Germline V gives CDR1 MNHEY, CDR2 SVGAGI. CDR3 size: 16 residues. V lost 0 bases, J lost 5 bases, and 16 bases lay in between. The CDR3 is CASSYSGGAYSYGYTF. Here the CDR3 DNA reads TGTGCCAGCAGTTACTCGGGGGGGGCCTATTCATATGGCTACACCTTC.

The V gene is TRBV12-3 or TRBV12-4, the J gene TRBJ2-7; D is uncertain. Trimming removed 3 bases at V and 8 bases at J, with 8 bases between. The CDR3 has 11 amino acids. The CDR3 bases are TGTGCCAGCAGTTTGAGGAAACAGCAGTACTTC. Protein product: CASSLRKQQYF.